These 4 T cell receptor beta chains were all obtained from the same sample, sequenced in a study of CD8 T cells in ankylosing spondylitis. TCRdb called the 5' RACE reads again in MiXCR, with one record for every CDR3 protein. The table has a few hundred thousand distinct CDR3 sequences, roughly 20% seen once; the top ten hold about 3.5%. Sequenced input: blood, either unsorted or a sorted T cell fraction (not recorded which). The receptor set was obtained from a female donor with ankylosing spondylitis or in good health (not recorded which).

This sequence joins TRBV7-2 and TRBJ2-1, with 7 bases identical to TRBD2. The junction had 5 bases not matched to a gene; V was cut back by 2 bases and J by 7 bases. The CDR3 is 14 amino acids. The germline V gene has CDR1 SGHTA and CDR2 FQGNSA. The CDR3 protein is CASSLLGGGNEQFF. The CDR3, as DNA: TGTGCCAGCAGCTTATTGGGGGGAGGGAATGAGCAGTTCTTC.

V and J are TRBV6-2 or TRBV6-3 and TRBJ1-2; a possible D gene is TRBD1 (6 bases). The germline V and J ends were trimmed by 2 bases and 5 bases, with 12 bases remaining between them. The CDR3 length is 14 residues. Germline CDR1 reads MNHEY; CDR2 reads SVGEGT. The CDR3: CASSYAGGRYGYTF. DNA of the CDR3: TGTGCCAGCAGTTACGCGGGGGGCAGATATGGCTACACCTTC.

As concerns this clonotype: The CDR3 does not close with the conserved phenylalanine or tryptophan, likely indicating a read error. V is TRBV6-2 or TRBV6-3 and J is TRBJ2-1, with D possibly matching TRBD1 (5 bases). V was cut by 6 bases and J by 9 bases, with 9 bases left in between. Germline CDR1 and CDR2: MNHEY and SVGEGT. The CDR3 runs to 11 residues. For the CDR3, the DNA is TGTGCCAGCAGACAGGCCCTTGAGCAGTTCCTC. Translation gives CASRQALEQFL.

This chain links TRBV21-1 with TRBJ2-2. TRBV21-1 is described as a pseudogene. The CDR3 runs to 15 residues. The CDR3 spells CASSKGHSSPGELFF. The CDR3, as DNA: TGTGCCAGCAGCAAAGGTCATAGTTCCCCCGGGGAGCTGTTTTTT.